This T cell receptor (beta chain) was documented in a study of blood T cell repertoires in COVID-19. The table came from immunoSEQ multiplex PCR; TCRdb's copy has only in-frame clones and leaves some out. The sample lists 200,000 to 250,000 clones, 88% occurring once. The sequencing sample was made of PBMCs or T cells enriched from blood (not recorded which). This TCR derives from a woman aged 25 to 39 who had recovered from COVID-19.

DNA of the CDR3: TGTGCCAGTAGTATAGATGTTGCAGGGGTTAACACTGAAGCTTTCTTT. Residues: CASSIDVAGVNTEAFF. The chain joins TRBV19 to TRBJ1-1; a weak D match, TRBD1 (6 bases). Trimming cost V 0 bases and J 2 bases, with 13 bases left between them. The CDR3 consists of 16 residues. Germline values: CDR1 LNHDA, CDR2 SQIVND (reference sequence).